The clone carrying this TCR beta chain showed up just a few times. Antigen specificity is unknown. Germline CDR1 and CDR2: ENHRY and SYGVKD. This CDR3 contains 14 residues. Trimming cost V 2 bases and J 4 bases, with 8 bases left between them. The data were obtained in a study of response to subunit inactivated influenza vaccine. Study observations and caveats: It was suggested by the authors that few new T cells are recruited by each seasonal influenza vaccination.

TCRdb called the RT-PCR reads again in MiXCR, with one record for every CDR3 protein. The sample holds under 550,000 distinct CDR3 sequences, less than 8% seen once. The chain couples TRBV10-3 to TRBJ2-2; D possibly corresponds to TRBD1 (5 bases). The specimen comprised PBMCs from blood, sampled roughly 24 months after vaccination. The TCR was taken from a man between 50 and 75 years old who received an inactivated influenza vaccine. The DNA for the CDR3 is TGTGCCATCAGTGAGCATGACAGCACCGGGGAGCTGTTTTTT. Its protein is CAISEHDSTGELFF.